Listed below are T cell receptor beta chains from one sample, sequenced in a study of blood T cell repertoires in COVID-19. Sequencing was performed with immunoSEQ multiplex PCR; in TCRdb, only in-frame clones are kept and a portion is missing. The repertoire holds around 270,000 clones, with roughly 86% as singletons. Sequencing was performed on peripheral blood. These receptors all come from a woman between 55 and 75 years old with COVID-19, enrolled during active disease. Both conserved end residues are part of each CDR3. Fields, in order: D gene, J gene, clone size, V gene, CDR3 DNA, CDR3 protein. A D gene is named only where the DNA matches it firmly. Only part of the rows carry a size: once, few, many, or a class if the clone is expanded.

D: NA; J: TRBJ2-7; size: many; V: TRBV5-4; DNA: TGTGCCAGCAGCTTGGTCGGGATCCCGGGCGAGCAGTACTTC; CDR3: CASSLVGIPGEQYF
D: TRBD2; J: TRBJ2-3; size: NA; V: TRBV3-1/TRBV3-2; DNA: TGTGCCAGCAGCCGGGACTACCGCACAGATACGCAGTATTTT; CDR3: CASSRDYRTDTQYF
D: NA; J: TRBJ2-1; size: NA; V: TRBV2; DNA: TGTGCCAGCAGCGCGACAGGATCCTACAATGAGCAGTTCTTC; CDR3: CASSATGSYNEQFF
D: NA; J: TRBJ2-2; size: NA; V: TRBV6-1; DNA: TGTGCCAGCAGTGAACCTTACGGGGAGCTGTTTTTT; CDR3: CASSEPYGELFF
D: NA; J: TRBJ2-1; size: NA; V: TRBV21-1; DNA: TGTGCCAGCAGCAATTTTGGTAGCGGGAGGTGGGTTGAGCAGTTCTTC; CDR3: CASSNFGSGRWVEQFF
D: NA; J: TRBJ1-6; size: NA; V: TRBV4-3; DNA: TGCGCCAGCAGCCAAGGTGGCAGATTTAATTCACCCCTCCACTTT; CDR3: CASSQGGRFNSPLHF
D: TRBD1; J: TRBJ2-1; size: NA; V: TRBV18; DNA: TGTGCCAGCTCACCCGGGTCGGGACAGGGGACCTACAATGAGCAGTTCTTC; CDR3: CASSPGSGQGTYNEQFF
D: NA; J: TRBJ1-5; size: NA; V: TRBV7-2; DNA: TGTGCCAGCAGCTTAGGCAGGGAACGCAATCAGCCCCAGCATTTT; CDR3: CASSLGRERNQPQHF
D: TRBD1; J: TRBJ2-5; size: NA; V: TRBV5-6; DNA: TGTGCCAGCAGTCGGCCGACAGGGGGCATGGAGACCCAGTACTTC; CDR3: CASSRPTGGMETQYF
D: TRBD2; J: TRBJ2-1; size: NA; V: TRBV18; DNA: TGTGCCAGCTCACCACCGGTTGGGACTAGCGGTTACAATGAGCAGTTCTTC; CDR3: CASSPPVGTSGYNEQFF
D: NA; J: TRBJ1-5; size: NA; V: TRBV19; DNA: TGTGCCAGTAGTATCCGGGGGGCGGATCAGCCCCAGCATTTT; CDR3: CASSIRGADQPQHF
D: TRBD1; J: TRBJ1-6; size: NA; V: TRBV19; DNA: TGTGCCAGTAGTATCCAGGGGGCGCCGAATTCACCCCTCCACTTT; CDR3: CASSIQGAPNSPLHF
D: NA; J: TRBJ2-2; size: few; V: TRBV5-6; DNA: TGTGCCAGCAGCACGACAGGTTCGAACACCGGGGAGCTGTTTTTT; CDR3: CASSTTGSNTGELFF
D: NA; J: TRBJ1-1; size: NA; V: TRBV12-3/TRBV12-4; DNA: TGTGCCAGCAGTTTGGTGGGGCGCACTGAAGCTTTCTTT; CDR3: CASSLVGRTEAFF
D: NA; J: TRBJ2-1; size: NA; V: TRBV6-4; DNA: TGTGCCAGCAGTGAAGGCGGGAACGGTGTCTACAATGAGCAGTTCTTC; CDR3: CASSEGGNGVYNEQFF
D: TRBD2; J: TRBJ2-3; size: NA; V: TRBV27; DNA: TGTGCCAGCAGTTTATACGGGGGGATGGGCACAGATACGCAGTATTTT; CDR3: CASSLYGGMGTDTQYF
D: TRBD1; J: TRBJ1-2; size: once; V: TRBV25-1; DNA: TGTGCCAGCAGTTCATACCGGGACAGGGGGTCAACTAACTATGGCTACACCTTC; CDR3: CASSSYRDRGSTNYGYTF
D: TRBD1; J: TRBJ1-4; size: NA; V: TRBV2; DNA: TGTGCCAGCAGTGCTCAGGGGGCGGTAGGGGAAAAACTGTTTTTT; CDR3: CASSAQGAVGEKLFF